This entry features one T cell receptor beta chain sequence. These data are taken from a study of cytomegalovirus exposure and HLA in healthy donors. It was with 60 Vbeta and 13 Jbeta primers that the PCR ran. Data came from immunoSEQ multiplex PCR; TCRdb stores just in-frame clones and leaves some out. The sample carries 80,000 to 130,000 clones, approximately 73% recorded once. The CDR3 covers 13 residues. The germline V and J ends were trimmed by 4 bases and 4 bases, with 11 bases remaining between them. Germline lookup yields CDR1 SQVTM and CDR2 ANQGSEA. This sequence was found in a woman aged 45-65 years in good health and CMV-seropositive. The gene calls are TRBV29-1 and TRBJ2-4; tentative D call: TRBD1 (5 bases). Sequences were obtained from PBMCs. The DNA of the CDR3 is TGCAGCGTTGTCCCGGACACGAAAAACATTCAGTACTTC. Its translation is CSVVPDTKNIQYF.